This T cell receptor (beta chain) stems from a study of OX40 agonist ivuxolimab in advanced cancers. Germline values: CDR1 KGHSH, CDR2 LQKENI. Trimming cost V 4 bases and J 3 bases, with 10 bases left between them. The CDR3 loop spans 15 amino acids. Sequencing used immunoSEQ multiplex PCR; TCRdb keeps in-frame clones, though not all of them. The sample includes approximately 60,000 clones, roughly 86% of them seen just once. Comment on this clone: Its antigen remains unidentified.

Study results and caveats: Expanded clones were, on average, more numerous among CD8+ T cells than CD4+.

The TCR comes from an adult with an advanced solid tumor such as melanoma, head and neck, liver or kidney cancer. The genes are TRBV18 and TRBJ1-6, with D perhaps TRBD1 (5 bases). The specimen comprised CD4+ or CD8+ T cells sorted from blood, sampled in a trial of the OX40 agonist ivuxolimab. In DNA form, the CDR3 reads TGTGCCAGCTCACTCCCGGACAACTATAATTCACCCCTCCACTTT. Protein sequence: CASSLPDNYNSPLHF.